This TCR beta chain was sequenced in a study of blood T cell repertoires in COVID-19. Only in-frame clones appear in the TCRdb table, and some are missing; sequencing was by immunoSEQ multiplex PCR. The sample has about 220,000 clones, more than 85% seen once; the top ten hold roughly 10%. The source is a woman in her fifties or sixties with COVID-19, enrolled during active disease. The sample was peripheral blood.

The CDR3 here is CASSIPLSRQGARSQPQHF. CDR3 nucleotides: TGTGCCAGTAGTATCCCACTTTCTAGACAGGGGGCGCGGAGTCAGCCCCAGCATTTT. The genes are TRBV19 and TRBJ1-5; 10 bases match TRBD1. This CDR3 is built from 19 residues. From germline, CDR1 is LNHDA and CDR2 SQIVND (reference sequence). V dropped 3 bases and J dropped 6; count of bases not matched to a gene: 17.